Below are 28 T cell receptor beta chains sequenced from a single sample in a study of blood T cells in healthy people across ages. Primers used in a second PCR of roughly 7 to 12 cycles were a sample-barcoded 5' primer and a J-beta primer mix. TCRdb re-analysed the 5' RACE reads in MiXCR, keeping a single row per CDR3 protein. Among 630,000 or so distinct CDR3 sequences listed, about 30% were seen once. The sample comprised blood. The receptors originated from a woman aged 80 or over in good health.

This clonotype was observed many times. CDR3 coding DNA: TGTGCCAGCGCACCTAACAGGGTTGCAGATACGCAGTATTTT. It translates to CASAPNRVADTQYF. The V and J genes are TRBV6-1 and TRBJ2-3, with D maybe TRBD1 (6 bases). The CDR3 covers 14 residues. The germline gives CDR1 MNHNS, CDR2 SASEGT. V lost 8 bases to trimming and J lost 4 bases, with 16 bases between them.

This clonotype was seen many times. J is TRBJ2-3 and V is TRBV29-1, with TRBD2 matching over 7 bases. Germline V gene data show CDR1 as SQVTM and CDR2 as ANQGSEA. V lost 6 bases to trimming and J lost 4 bases; unmatched junction nucleotides: 10. The CDR3 has 14 residues. Written as DNA, the CDR3 is TGCAGCGTAGGTAGACTAGCTTTCCCAGATACGCAGTATTTT. Translated: CSVGRLAFPDTQYF.

The rearrangement joins TRBV7-2 to TRBJ2-3; D is uncertain. CDR1 is SGHTA and CDR2 is FQGNSA in the germline V gene. Trimming stripped 1 base from V and 2 bases from J, with 10 bases between. This CDR3 spans 15 amino acids. The CDR3 here is CASSLVHQDTDTQYF. For the CDR3, the DNA is TGTGCCAGCAGCTTAGTCCACCAAGACACAGATACGCAGTATTTT.

Ten or more counts support this clonotype. The CDR3 region is CASSAGTGGYEQYF. Written as DNA, the CDR3 is TGTGCCAGCAGCGCCGGGACAGGGGGCTACGAGCAGTACTTC. The gene calls are TRBV9 and TRBJ2-7; 11 bases align to TRBD1. This CDR3 contains 14 residues. V lost 3 bases, J lost 3 bases, and 2 bases stayed unmatched. The germline V gene has CDR1 SGDLS and CDR2 YYNGEE.

This clonotype occurred many times. It is unclear where the CDR3 begins or ends on the DNA, so no DNA is shown, and the CDR3 is as TCRdb lists it. The rearrangement uses TRBV29-1 and TRBJ2-7; TRBD1 was called by the table and not checked on the DNA. Per the germline V gene, CDR1 is SQVTM and CDR2 is ANQGSEA. The CDR3 length equals 12 residues, ends included. This CDR3 reads CSVRAGRHEQYF.

This clonotype showed up just a few times. The chain links TRBV7-9 to TRBJ1-6, with 8 positions matching TRBD1. The CDR3 extends over 17 amino acids. V lost 5 bases and J lost 10; bases outside the gene matches: 16. Germline CDR1 and CDR2: SEHNR and FQNEAQ (reference sequence). CDR3 coding DNA: TGTGCCAGCAGCACCCATGACAGGGGAGGCGTAGGGTCACCCCTCCACTTT. As protein: CASSTHDRGGVGSPLHF.

The chain carries TRBV12-3 or TRBV12-4 and TRBJ2-2, with TRBD1 as a possible D gene (6 bases). V dropped 5 bases and J dropped 5 bases, with 9 bases sitting between them. The CDR3 is 13 residues long. The CDR3 spells CASSPTGTGELFF. The CDR3 coding sequence is TGTGCCAGCAGTCCGACAGGAACCGGGGAGCTGTTTTTT.

This clonotype appeared a few times. This sequence joins TRBV7-9 and TRBJ1-6; D ambiguous. CDR1 is SEHNR and CDR2 is FQNEAQ in the germline V gene (reference sequence). The CDR3 spans 13 residues. Deletions cut 1 base from V and 10 bases from J, with 8 bases between. For the CDR3, the DNA is TGTGCCAGCAGCTTAGACGGTTTCTCACCCCTCCACTTT. This translates into CASSLDGFSPLHF.

This clonotype was found many times. The chain carries TRBV6-1 and TRBJ2-1; D remains ambiguous. V lost 2 bases and J lost 9, with 11 bases in between. Germline V CDR1 and CDR2: MNHNS, SASEGT. The CDR3 runs 13 residues. The CDR3 is CASSELDTSEQFF. DNA of the CDR3: TGTGCCAGCAGTGAACTAGATACAAGTGAGCAGTTCTTC.

This chain joins TRBV7-2 and TRBJ2-3, with 9 bases lining up with TRBD2. This CDR3 is 20 amino acids long. The germline gives CDR1 SGHTA, CDR2 FQGNSA. Trimming took 6 bases from V and 2 from J; bases not matched to a gene: 21. Written as DNA, the CDR3 is TGTGCCAGCAGTTCCCTCTGGCTAGCGGGAAACAACGACAACACAGATACGCAGTATTTT. Translating gives CASSSLWLAGNNDNTDTQYF.

This clonotype was seen only a few times. The chain uses TRBV2 and TRBJ1-2, with TRBD1 matching 7 bases. Germline V CDR1 and CDR2: SNHLY, FYNNEI. The J segment lost 7 bases and the V segment lost 5 bases, leaving 10 bases of the junction unmatched. The CDR3 spans 14 residues. CDR3 protein: CASSNRGFGGGYTF. Here the CDR3 DNA reads TGTGCCAGCAGTAACAGGGGCTTCGGGGGTGGCTACACCTTC.

The chain uses TRBV10-3 and TRBJ2-4; possible D gene TRBD2, 7 bases. The DNA end lines up better with TRBJ2-7; the J call may be wrong. The CDR3 consists of 15 residues. Germline loops: CDR1 ENHRY, CDR2 SYGVKD. Written as DNA, the CDR3 is TGTGCCATCAGGGGGGGGCTAGCGGACAACTACGAGCAGTACTTC. It translates to CAIRGGLADNYEQYF.

This clonotype has ten or more counts. Here the CDR3 DNA reads TGTGCCACCAGCAGGCTAGCGGGGGGGCCTTACGAGCAGTACTTC. It yields the protein CATSRLAGGPYEQYF. This rearrangement joins TRBV15 to TRBJ2-7; the match to TRBD2 covers 12 bases. Germline V gives CDR1 LNHNV, CDR2 YYDKDF (reference sequence). V trimming: 3 bases; J trimming: 4 bases; junction bases outside the gene matches: 4. The CDR3 extends over 15 amino acids.

The table lists this clonotype with a count of one. The CDR3 bases are TGTGCCAGCAGCCAAGATTGGAGACAGCTACTCACAGATACGCAGTATTTT. Protein: CASSQDWRQLLTDTQYF. The V and J genes are TRBV4-2 and TRBJ2-3, with a tentative D call TRBD1 (5 bases). Germline CDR1 LGHNA, CDR2 YNFKEQ. The CDR3 contains 17 residues. V lost 0 bases, J lost 2 bases, and 15 bases lay in between.

This clonotype occurred a few times. DNA of the CDR3: TGTGCCAGCAAAATTGAGAACACCGGGGAGCTGTTTTTT. This translates into CASKIENTGELFF. J is TRBJ2-2 and V is TRBV27, with D unclear. Germline CDR1 MNHEY, CDR2 SMNVEV (reference sequence). The CDR3 is 13 amino acids. The V gene lost 7 bases and the J gene lost 1 base, with 7 bases spanning the gap.

There are a few counts of this clonotype. J is TRBJ2-1 and V is TRBV6-6; perhaps TRBD2 as D (6 bases). CDR3 length: 16 amino acids. Germline CDR1 and CDR2: MNHNY and SVGAGI (reference sequence). Trimming removed 0 bases from V and 1 base from J, with 10 bases in between. The CDR3 sequence: CASSYSKGRSYNEQFF. CDR3 bases: TGTGCCAGCAGTTACTCAAAAGGGAGGTCCTACAATGAGCAGTTCTTC.

This clonotype was seen ten or more times. The chain employs TRBV4-2 and TRBJ2-7, with D tentatively TRBD1 or TRBD2 (5 bases each). The V and J ends lost 1 base and 4 bases respectively, with 23 bases between them. The CDR3 sequence is 18 residues long. Germline V CDR1 and CDR2: LGHNA, YNFKEQ. CDR3 amino acids: CASSQGIKRMSGGYEQYF. CDR3 nucleotides: TGTGCCAGCAGCCAAGGTATCAAGAGAATGTCTGGGGGATACGAGCAGTACTTC.

Only one count was recorded for this clonotype. The rearrangement links TRBV20-1 to TRBJ1-1, with D possibly TRBD1 on 6 matching bases. Germline values: CDR1 DFQATT, CDR2 SNEGSKA (reference sequence). This CDR3 region has 14 residues. V lost 6 bases to trimming and J lost 3 bases, with 17 bases between them. The CDR3: CSAQGQGRDTEAFF. The CDR3 DNA follows: TGCAGTGCCCAGGGGCAGGGAAGGGACACTGAAGCTTTCTTT.

The chain uses TRBV20-1 and TRBJ2-5; 8 nucleotides line up with TRBD2. Gene TRBJ2-1 matches the end of the DNA better, so the J call may be wrong. CDR3 size: 13 residues. Germline CDR1 reads DFQATT; CDR2 reads SNEGSKA (reference sequence). The CDR3: CSAPERGQETQFF. The CDR3 DNA reads as TGCAGTGCCCCGGAGCGGGGGCAAGAGACCCAGTTCTTC.

This clonotype was counted only a few times. This chain links TRBV6-1 with TRBJ1-1, with TRBD1 identical over 7 bases. Germline V gene data show CDR1 as MNHNS and CDR2 as SASEGT. With V trimmed by 6 bases and J by 9 bases, 4 bases remained unmatched. This CDR3 region has 11 residues. The chain's CDR3 is CASRETGKAFF. DNA for the CDR3: TGTGCCAGCAGAGAGACAGGGAAAGCTTTCTTT.

This clonotype was found many times. V usage is TRBV3-1 and J usage is TRBJ2-5; tentative D call: TRBD2 (6 bases). Per germline, CDR1 LGHDT and CDR2 YNNKEL (reference sequence). The CDR3 has 15 amino acids. Trimming pared 0 bases from V and 5 bases from J, leaving 13 bases between. The CDR3 region is CASSQDPREFETQYF. CDR3 DNA: TGTGCCAGCAGCCAAGATCCACGGGAGTTCGAGACCCAGTACTTC.

Notes on this clonotype: A much more abundant neighbour one base away suggests this may be a read error. This sequence joins TRBV9 and TRBJ2-3; the D gene is possibly TRBD2 (5 bases). Trimming left V 3 bases short and J 4 bases short, with 15 bases between. The length of the CDR3 is 15 residues. The germline V gene encodes CDR1 SGDLS and CDR2 YYNGEE. CDR3 nucleotides: TGTGCCAGCAGCGCAGTCTCGGGGAGCGCAGATACGCAGTATTTT. This translates into CASSAVSGSADTQYF.

This clonotype was seen ten or more times. The CDR3 coding sequence is TGTGCCAGCAGTTACTCGAAGGGGAGAGGCAGGGTCCTATCGGTTGAGCAGTTCTTC. Protein: CASSYSKGRGRVLSVEQFF. This sequence joins TRBV6-6 and TRBJ2-1; D tentatively reads TRBD1 or TRBD2 (5 bases each). The CDR3 spans 19 residues. Germline assignment: CDR1 MNHNY and CDR2 SVGAGI (reference sequence). Trimming removed 0 bases at V and 9 bases at J, with 27 bases between.

This clonotype appeared a few times. A much larger clone differs from this one at a single base, so this may be a read error. The chain uses TRBV29-1 and TRBJ2-5; D gene ambiguous. The CDR3 is 12 amino acids. Trimming removed 7 bases at V and 2 bases at J, with 11 bases between. CDR1 and CDR2 from the germline V gene are SQVTM and ANQGSEA. The CDR3 loop reads CSGVVSQETQYF. The CDR3 DNA reads TGCAGCGGTGTGGTGTCTCAAGAGACCCAGTACTTC.

About this clonotype: One base away lies a much larger clone, so this may be a sequencing read error. The V and J genes are TRBV20-1 and TRBJ1-6, with D uncertain. This CDR3 has 16 amino acids. Germline lookup yields CDR1 DFQATT and CDR2 SNEGSKA (reference sequence). Here the CDR3 reads CSASGRLGSYNSPPHF. The CDR3 DNA reads as TGCAGTGCTAGTGGCCGTCTCGGGTCCTATAATTCACCCCCCCACTTT.

The chain employs TRBV10-3 and TRBJ2-3; 10 positions agree with TRBD2. CDR3 length: 18 residues. Germline V gives CDR1 ENHRY, CDR2 SYGVKD. The J segment lost 5 bases and the V segment lost 3 bases, leaving 14 bases of the junction unmatched. The CDR3 is CAISDKASSGSGGDTQYF. The CDR3, as DNA: TGTGCCATCAGTGATAAGGCGTCTAGCGGGAGTGGGGGAGATACGCAGTATTTT.

The J gene is TRBJ2-1, the V gene TRBV20-1, with D possibly TRBD2 on 6 matching bases. The CDR3 has 13 amino acids. Germline assignment: CDR1 DFQATT and CDR2 SNEGSKA (reference sequence). Trimming left V 2 bases short and J 9 bases short, with 14 bases between. Here the CDR3 reads CSARPTSFPEQFF. The CDR3 coding sequence is TGCAGTGCTAGACCCACTAGCTTCCCTGAGCAGTTCTTC.

Remarks on this clonotype: Just one base apart from a much larger clone, this may be a read error. The rearrangement joins TRBV6-2 or TRBV6-3 to TRBJ2-7; 11 positions agree with TRBD2. The CDR3 totals 15 residues. Looked up from germline, CDR1 is MNHEY and CDR2 is SVGEGT. V gave up 6 bases and J gave up 7 bases; unmatched junction bases: 11. The CDR3 region is CASRLAGAVYNEQYF. The CDR3 DNA reads as TGTGCCAGCAGACTAGCGGGGGCGGTATACAATGAGCAGTACTTC.